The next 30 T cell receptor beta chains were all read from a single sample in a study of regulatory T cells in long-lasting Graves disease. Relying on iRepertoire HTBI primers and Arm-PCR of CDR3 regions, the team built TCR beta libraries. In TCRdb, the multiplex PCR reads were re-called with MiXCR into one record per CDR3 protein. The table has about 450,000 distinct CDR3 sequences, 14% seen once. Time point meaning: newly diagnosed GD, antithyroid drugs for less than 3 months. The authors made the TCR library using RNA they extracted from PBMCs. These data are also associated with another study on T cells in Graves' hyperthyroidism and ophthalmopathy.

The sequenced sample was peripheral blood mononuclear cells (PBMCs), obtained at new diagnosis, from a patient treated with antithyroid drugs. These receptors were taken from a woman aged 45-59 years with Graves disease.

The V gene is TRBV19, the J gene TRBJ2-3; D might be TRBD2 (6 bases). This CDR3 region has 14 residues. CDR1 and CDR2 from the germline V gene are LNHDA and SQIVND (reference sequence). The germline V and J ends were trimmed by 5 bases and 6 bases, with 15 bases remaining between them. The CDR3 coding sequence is TGTGCCAGTAGTTCTCAAGCGGGTGGGGATACGCAGTATTTT. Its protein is CASSSQAGGDTQYF. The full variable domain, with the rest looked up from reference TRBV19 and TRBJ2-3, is DGGITQSPKYLFRKEGQNVTLSCEQNLNHDAMYWYRQDPGQGLRLIYYSQIVNDFQKGDIAEGYSVSREKKESFPLTVTSAQKNPTAFYLCASSSQAGGDTQYFGPGTRLTVL.

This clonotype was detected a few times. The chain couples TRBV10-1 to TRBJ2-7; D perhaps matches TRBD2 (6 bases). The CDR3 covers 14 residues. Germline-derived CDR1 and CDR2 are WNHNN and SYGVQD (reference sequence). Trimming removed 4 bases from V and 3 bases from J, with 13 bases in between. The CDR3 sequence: CASSVGPGGYEQYF. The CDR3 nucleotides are TGCGCCAGCAGTGTAGGACCCGGGGGCTACGAGCAGTACTTC.

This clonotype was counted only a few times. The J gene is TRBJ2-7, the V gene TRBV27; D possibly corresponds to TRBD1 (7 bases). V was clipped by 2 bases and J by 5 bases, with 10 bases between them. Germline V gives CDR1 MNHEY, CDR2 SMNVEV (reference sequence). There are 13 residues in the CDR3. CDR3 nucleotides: TGTGCCAGCAGTTTAGACAGGGAGGACGAGCAGTACTTC. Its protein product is CASSLDREDEQYF.

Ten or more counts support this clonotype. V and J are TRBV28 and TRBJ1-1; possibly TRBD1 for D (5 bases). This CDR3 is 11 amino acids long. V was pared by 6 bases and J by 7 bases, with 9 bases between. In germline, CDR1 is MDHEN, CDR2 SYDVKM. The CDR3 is CASRGESEAFF. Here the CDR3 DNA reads TGTGCCAGCAGGGGGGAAAGTGAAGCTTTCTTT.

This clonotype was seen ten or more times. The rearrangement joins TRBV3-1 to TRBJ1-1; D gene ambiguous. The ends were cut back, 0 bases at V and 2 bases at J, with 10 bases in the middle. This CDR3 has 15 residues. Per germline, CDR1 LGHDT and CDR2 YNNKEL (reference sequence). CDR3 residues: CASSQDRTRNTEAFF. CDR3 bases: TGTGCCAGCAGCCAAGATCGGACCAGAAACACTGAAGCTTTCTTT.

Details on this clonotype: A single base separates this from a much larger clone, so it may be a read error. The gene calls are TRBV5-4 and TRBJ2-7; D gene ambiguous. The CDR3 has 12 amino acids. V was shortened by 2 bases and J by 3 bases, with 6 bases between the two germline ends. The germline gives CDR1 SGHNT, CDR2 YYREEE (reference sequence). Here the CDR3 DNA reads TGTGCCAGCAGCTTCGGTGACTACGAGCAGTACTTC. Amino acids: CASSFGDYEQYF.

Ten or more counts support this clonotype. Here the CDR3 DNA reads TGTGCCAGCTCAACGGACGGTGTTAATGAAAAACTGTTTTTT. It yields the protein CASSTDGVNEKLFF. The V and J genes are TRBV18 and TRBJ1-4; D is unresolved. The V and J ends lost 5 bases and 4 bases respectively, with 11 bases between them. Germline CDR1 and CDR2: KGHSH and LQKENI. This CDR3 is built from 14 residues.

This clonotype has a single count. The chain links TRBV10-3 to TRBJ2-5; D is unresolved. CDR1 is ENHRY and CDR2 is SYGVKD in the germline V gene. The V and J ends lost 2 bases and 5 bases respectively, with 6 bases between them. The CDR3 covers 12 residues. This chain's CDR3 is CAISELGETQYF. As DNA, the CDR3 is TGTGCCATCAGTGAGCTGGGTGAGACCCAGTACTTC.

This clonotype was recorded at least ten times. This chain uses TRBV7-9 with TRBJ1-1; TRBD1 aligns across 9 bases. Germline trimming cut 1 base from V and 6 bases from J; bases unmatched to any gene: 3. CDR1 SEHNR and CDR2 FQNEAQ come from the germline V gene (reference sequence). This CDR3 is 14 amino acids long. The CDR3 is CASSLEDRGAEAFF. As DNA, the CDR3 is TGTGCCAGCAGCTTAGAGGACAGGGGCGCTGAAGCTTTCTTT.

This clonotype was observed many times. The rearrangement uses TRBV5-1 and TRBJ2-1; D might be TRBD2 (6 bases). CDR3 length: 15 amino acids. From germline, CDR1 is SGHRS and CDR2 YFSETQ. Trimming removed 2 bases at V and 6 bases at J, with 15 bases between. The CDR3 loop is CASSLGHLGGNEQFF. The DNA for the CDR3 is TGCGCCAGCAGCTTAGGACATCTGGGGGGCAATGAGCAGTTCTTC.

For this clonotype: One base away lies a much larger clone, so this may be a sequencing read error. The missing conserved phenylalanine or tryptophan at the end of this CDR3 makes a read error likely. This CDR3 reads CASSLHPSTEAFL. CDR3 sequence (DNA): TGTGCCAGCAGCTTGCATCCCAGCACTGAAGCTTTCCTT. The chain combines TRBV11-3 with TRBJ1-1; D is unresolved. In germline, CDR1 is SGHNT, CDR2 YENEEA. V was cut by 3 bases and J by 4 bases, with 9 bases left in between. This CDR3 contains 13 residues.

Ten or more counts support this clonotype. Here the CDR3 DNA reads TGTGCCAGCAGTTATAGCGGGAGCCACAATGAGCAGTTCTTC. It specifies CASSYSGSHNEQFF. V usage is TRBV6-2 or TRBV6-3 and J usage is TRBJ2-1; 9 bases are shared with TRBD2. V shed 3 bases and J 5 bases; nucleotides not matched to a gene: 2. Germline assignment: CDR1 MNHEY and CDR2 SVGEGT. This CDR3 spans 14 amino acids.

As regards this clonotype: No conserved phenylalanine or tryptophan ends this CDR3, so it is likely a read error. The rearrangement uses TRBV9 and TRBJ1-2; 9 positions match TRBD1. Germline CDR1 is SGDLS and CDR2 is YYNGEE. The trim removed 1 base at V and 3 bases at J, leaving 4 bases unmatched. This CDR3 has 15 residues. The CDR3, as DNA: TGTGCCAGCAGCGTACGGACAGGGGCAGACTATGGCTACACCTCC. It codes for CASSVRTGADYGYTS.

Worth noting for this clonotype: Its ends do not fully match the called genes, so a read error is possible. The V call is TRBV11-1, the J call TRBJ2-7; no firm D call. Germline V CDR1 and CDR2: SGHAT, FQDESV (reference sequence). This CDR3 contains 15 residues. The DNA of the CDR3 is TGTGCCAGCAGCTTCGGCCCACTCGAGCCCTGCGAGCGGTACTTC. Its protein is CASSFGPLEPCERYF. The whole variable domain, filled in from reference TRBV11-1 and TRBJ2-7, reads EAEVAQSPRYKITEKSQAVAFWCDPISGHATLYWYRQILGQGPELLVQFQDESVVDDSQLPKDRFSAERLKGVDSTLKIQPAELGDSAMYLCASSFGPLEPCERYFGPGTRLTVT.

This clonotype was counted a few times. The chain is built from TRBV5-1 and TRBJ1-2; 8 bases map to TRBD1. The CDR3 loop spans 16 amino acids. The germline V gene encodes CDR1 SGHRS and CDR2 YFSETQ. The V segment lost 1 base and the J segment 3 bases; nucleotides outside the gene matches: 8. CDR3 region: CASSLPSQGADYGYTF. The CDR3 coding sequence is TGCGCCAGCAGCTTGCCTAGTCAGGGGGCGGACTATGGCTACACCTTC. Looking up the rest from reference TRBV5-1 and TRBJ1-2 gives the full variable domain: KAGVTQTPRYLIKTRGQQVTLSCSPISGHRSVSWYQQTPGQGLQFLFEYFSETQRNKGNFPGRFSGRQFSNSRSEMNVSTLELGDSALYLCASSLPSQGADYGYTFGSGTRLTVV.

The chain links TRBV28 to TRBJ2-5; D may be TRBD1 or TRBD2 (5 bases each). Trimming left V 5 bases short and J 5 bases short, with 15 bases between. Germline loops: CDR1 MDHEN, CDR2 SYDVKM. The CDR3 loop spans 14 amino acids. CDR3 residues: CASSAGDLQETQYF. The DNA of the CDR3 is TGTGCCAGCAGTGCTGGGGACCTGCAGGAGACCCAGTACTTC.

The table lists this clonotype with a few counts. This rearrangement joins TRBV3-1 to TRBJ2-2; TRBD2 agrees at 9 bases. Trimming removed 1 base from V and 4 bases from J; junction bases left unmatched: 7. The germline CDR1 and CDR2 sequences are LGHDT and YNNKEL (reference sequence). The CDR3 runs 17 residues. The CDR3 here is CASSQVSVAGVTGELFF. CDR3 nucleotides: TGTGCCAGCAGCCAAGTTTCGGTAGCGGGAGTCACCGGGGAGCTGTTTTTT.

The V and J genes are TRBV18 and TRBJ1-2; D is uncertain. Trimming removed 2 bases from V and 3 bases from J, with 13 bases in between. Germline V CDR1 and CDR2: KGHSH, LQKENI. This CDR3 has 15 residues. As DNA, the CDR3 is TGTGCCAGCTCACCATCTTTCGCGGACTACTATGGCTACACCTTC. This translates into CASSPSFADYYGYTF.

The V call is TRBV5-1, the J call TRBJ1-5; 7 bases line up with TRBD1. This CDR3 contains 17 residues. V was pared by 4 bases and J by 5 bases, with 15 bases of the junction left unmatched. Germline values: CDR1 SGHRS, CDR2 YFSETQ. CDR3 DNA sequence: TGCGCCAGCAGCCCGGGGTTCCCCAGGGGGATTGATCAGCCCCAGCATTTT. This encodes CASSPGFPRGIDQPQHF.

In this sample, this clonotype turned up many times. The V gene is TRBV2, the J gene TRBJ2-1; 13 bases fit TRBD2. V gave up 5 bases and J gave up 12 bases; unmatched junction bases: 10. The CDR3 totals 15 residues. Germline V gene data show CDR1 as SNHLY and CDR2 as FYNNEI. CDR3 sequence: CASSPGTSGTNRQFF. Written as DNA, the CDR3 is TGTGCCAGCAGTCCCGGGACTAGCGGGACGAACCGGCAGTTCTTC.

The CDR3, as DNA: TGTGCCAGCAGCTCGACGTCGGACAGATCCGGGGAGCTGTTTTTT. Encoded protein: CASSSTSDRSGELFF. The gene calls are TRBV7-9 and TRBJ2-2; TRBD1 might be the D (6 bases). There are 15 residues in the CDR3. The V and J ends lost 4 bases and 6 bases respectively, with 15 bases between them. Germline CDR1 is SEHNR and CDR2 is FQNEAQ (reference sequence).

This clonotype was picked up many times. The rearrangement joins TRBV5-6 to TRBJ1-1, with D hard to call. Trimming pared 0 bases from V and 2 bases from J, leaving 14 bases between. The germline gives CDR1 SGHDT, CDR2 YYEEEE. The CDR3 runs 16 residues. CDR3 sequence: CASSLGFTAANTEAFF. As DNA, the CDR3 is TGTGCCAGCAGCTTGGGTTTCACAGCGGCCAACACTGAAGCTTTCTTT.

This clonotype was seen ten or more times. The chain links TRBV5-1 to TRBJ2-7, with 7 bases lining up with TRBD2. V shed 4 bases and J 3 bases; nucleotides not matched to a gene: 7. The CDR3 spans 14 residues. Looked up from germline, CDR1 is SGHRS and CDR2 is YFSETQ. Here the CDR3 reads CASSAPGTNYEQYF. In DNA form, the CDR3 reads TGCGCCAGCAGCGCACCCGGGACTAACTACGAGCAGTACTTC.

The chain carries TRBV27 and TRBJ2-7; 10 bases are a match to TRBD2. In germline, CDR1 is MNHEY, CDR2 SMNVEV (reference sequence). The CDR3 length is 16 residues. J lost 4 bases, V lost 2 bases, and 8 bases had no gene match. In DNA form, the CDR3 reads TGTGCCAGCAGTTTACAAGGGACTAGCGTGGTTTACGAGCAGTACTTC. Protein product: CASSLQGTSVVYEQYF.

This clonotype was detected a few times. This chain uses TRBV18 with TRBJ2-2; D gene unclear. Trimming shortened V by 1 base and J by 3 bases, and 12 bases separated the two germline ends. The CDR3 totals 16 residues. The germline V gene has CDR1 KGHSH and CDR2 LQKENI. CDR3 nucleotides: TGTGCCAGCTCACCACAGATTATCGACTACACCGGGGAGCTGTTTTTT. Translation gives CASSPQIIDYTGELFF. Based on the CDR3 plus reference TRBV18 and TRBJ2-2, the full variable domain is NAGVMQNPRHLVRRRGQEARLRCSPMKGHSHVYWYRQLPEEGLKFMVYLQKENIIDESGMPKERFSAEFPKEGPSILRIQQVVRGDSAAYFCASSPQIIDYTGELFFGEGSRLTVL.

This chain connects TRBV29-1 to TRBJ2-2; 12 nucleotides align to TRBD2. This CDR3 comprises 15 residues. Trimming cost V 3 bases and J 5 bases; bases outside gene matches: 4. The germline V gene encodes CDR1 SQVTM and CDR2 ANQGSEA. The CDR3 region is CSVDGLAGGTGELFF. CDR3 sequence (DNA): TGCAGCGTTGATGGTCTAGCGGGAGGGACCGGGGAGCTGTTTTTT.

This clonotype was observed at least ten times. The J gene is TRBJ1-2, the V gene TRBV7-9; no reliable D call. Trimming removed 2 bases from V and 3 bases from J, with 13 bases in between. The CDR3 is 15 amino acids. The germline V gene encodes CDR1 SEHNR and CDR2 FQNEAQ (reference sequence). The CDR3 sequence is CASSLMSSGDYGYTF. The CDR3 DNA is TGTGCCAGCAGCTTAATGTCCTCCGGCGACTATGGCTACACCTTC.

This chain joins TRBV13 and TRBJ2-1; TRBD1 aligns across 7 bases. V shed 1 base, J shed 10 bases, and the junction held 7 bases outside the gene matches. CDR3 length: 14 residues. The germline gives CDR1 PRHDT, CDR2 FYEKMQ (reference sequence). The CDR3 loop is CASSLAVRGSEQFF. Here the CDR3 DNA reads TGTGCCAGCAGCTTAGCGGTCAGGGGGTCCGAGCAGTTCTTC.

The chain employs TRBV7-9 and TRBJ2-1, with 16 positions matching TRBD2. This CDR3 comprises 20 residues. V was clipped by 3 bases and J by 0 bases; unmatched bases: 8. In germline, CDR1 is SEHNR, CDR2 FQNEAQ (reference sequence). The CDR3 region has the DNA TGTGCCAGCAGCTTTAGTGGGACTAGCGGGAGGGCCAGCTCCTACAATGAGCAGTTCTTC. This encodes CASSFSGTSGRASSYNEQFF.

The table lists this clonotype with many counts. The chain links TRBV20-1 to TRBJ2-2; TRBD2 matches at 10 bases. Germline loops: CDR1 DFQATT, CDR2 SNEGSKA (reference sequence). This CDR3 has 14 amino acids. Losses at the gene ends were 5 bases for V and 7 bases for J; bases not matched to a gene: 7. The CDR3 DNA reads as TGCAGTGCTCAAGCGGGAGGGCCACACGGGGAGCTGTTTTTT. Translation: CSAQAGGPHGELFF.